What follows describes a single TCR beta chain. Its antigen remains unidentified. Clones were sequenced by immunoSEQ multiplex PCR, and TCRdb holds only the in-frame ones, with some missing. In the table there are under 110,000 clones, about nine tenths of which are singletons. This sample is part of a study of T cell responses to AZD1222 COVID-19 vaccine. Overall study findings and caveats: Two doses of AZD1222 preceded a rise in Spike-specific TCR breadth and depth. Vaccine-associated CD4 TCRs spanned spike, dominant at 160-218 and 743-854. Donors were largely white British and mainly female; clonal diversity was possibly underestimated.

Germline V gene lookup returns CDR1 MGHRA and CDR2 YSYEKL. The germline V and J ends were trimmed by 4 bases and 5 bases, with 12 bases remaining between them. The CDR3 is 15 amino acids. The rearrangement joins TRBV4-1 to TRBJ1-6; D perhaps matches TRBD1 (5 bases). This specimen consisted of peripheral blood, obtained on day 0 of AZD1222 vaccination. This receptor was identified in an adult in good health. In nucleotides, the CDR3 is TGCGCCAGCAGCCCTGGGACCCTAAATAATTCACCCCTCCACTTT. This translates into CASSPGTLNNSPLHF.